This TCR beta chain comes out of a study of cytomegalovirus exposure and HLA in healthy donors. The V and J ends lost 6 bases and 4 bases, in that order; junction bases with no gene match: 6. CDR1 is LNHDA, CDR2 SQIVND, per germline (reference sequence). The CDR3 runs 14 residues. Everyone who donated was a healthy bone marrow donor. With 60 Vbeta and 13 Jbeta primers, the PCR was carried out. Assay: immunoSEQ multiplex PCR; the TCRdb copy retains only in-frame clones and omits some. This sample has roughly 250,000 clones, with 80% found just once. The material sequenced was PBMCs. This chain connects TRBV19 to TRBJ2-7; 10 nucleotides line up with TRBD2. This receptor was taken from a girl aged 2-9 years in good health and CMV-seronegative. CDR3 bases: TGTGCCAGTAGAGCAGCGGGAGGGGGATACGAGCAGTACTTC. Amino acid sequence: CASRAAGGGYEQYF. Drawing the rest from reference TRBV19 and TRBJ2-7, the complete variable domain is DGGITQSPKYLFRKEGQNVTLSCEQNLNHDAMYWYRQDPGQGLRLIYYSQIVNDFQKGDIAEGYSVSREKKESFPLTVTSAQKNPTAFYLCASRAAGGGYEQYFGPGTRLTVT.